The clone carrying this TCR beta chain appeared a few times. What it binds is not known. This sample was taken from a study of human T cells and chemical hapten exposure. Study-level results: The donors suffered from alopecia, so their immune response may not match that of healthy people.

The CDR3 is made up of 15 amino acids. With 6 bases removed from V and 7 bases from J, the gap between germline ends came to 16 bases. Germline assignment: CDR1 LGHDT and CDR2 YNNKEL (reference sequence). Time point of the sample: pre-sensitization, week 0. This sample's treatment: therapeutic diphenylcyclopropenone sensitization with weekly scalp DPC. MiXCR, applied by TCRdb to the RACE reads, yields one record per CDR3 protein. The sample shows a few hundred thousand distinct CDR3 sequences, 7.5% to 9% of them seen only once. The sequence came from a man younger than 35 with alopecia areata. Some clones in this sample may be carry-over from other donors' samples. The specimen was whole blood, collected in connection with sensitization to the hapten diphenylcyclopropenone (DPC). This chain joins TRBV3-1 and TRBJ1-6; possibly TRBD1 for D (6 bases). For the CDR3, the DNA is TGTGCCAGCAGTGCCAGACAGGATGGGAATTCACCCCTCCACTTT. Translating it yields CASSARQDGNSPLHF.